The clone carrying this T cell receptor (beta chain) was recorded many times. The data stem from a study of T-cell reconstitution after alpha-beta-depleted transplantation in children. Trimming shortened V by 3 bases and J by 0 bases, and 8 bases separated the two germline ends. Germline V gene data show CDR1 as SGDLS and CDR2 as YYNGEE. CDR3 size: 14 residues. As it was prepared, the TCRbeta library received unique molecular identifiers. One entry per CDR3 protein, called by TCRdb with MiXCR from the PCR reads. The table shows about 460,000 distinct CDR3 sequences, with around 13% occurring only once.

Sequenced material: PBMCs from the stem cell graft donor, taken from the stem cell graft. V gene TRBV9 combines with J gene TRBJ2-3; TRBD1 might be the D (5 bases). The TCR comes from a human donor who donated a stem cell graft to a child with combined immunodeficiency. The CDR3 bases are TGTGCCAGCAGCGGTCGGACAAGCACAGATACGCAGTATTTT. Amino acid sequence: CASSGRTSTDTQYF.